These 28 T cell receptor beta chains originate from one sample sequenced in a study of Graves' ophthalmopathy and Graves' hyperthyroidism. The authors amplified TCR beta CDR3 regions, and they did so from RNA transcripts for repertoire sequencing. The first-round RT-PCR employed HTBI primers together with the Qiagen OneStep RT-PCR kit. A multiplex PCR was then performed as the second round. MiXCR was run by TCRdb on the multiplex PCR reads, yielding one entry per CDR3 protein. The data show about 640,000 distinct CDR3 sequences, with roughly 39% seen just once and 2.5% to 3.5% held by the top ten. The sample taken for sequencing was peripheral blood. The receptors stem from an adult man with Graves' ophthalmopathy.

This clonotype was detected ten times or more. The chain carries TRBV4-1 and TRBJ1-2; D gene unclear. Germline CDR1 is MGHRA and CDR2 is YSYEKL. The CDR3 has 15 residues. Trimming took 1 base from V and 0 from J, leaving 9 bases between them. The CDR3 spells CASSQGTAPNYGYTF. The CDR3 DNA is TGCGCCAGCAGCCAAGGGACCGCCCCTAACTATGGCTACACCTTC.

With regard to this clonotype: This may be a read error: a much more frequent sequence differs by one nucleotide. The V call is TRBV10-3, the J call TRBJ1-4, with D unclear. This CDR3 has 12 residues. The germline V gene has CDR1 ENHRY and CDR2 SYGVKD. Trimming removed 5 bases from V and 7 bases from J, with 8 bases in between. The CDR3 sequence: CAISYRGEKLFF. DNA of the CDR3: TGTGCCATCAGTTACCGGGGTGAAAAACTGTTTTTT.

This chain joins TRBV10-3 and TRBJ2-7; TRBD2 matches at 8 bases. Germline values: CDR1 ENHRY, CDR2 SYGVKD. CDR3 length: 19 residues. The J segment lost 2 bases and the V segment lost 3 bases, leaving 18 bases of the junction unmatched. The CDR3 here is CAISETLGPTSGFTYEQYF. CDR3 nucleotides: TGTGCCATCAGTGAAACCCTCGGACCTACTAGCGGCTTCACCTACGAGCAGTACTTC.

This clonotype was seen repeatedly, ten times or more. The rearrangement links TRBV5-1 to TRBJ1-4; tentative D call: TRBD1 (6 bases). The CDR3 has 16 residues. From germline, CDR1 is SGHRS and CDR2 YFSETQ. V was pared by 2 bases and J by 2 bases, with 13 bases between. The CDR3 DNA is TGCGCCAGCAGCTTCACAGGGCGGGGGACTAATGAAAAACTGTTTTTT. Its protein is CASSFTGRGTNEKLFF.

The chain uses TRBV5-6 and TRBJ2-7; D possibly matches TRBD1 or TRBD2 (5 bases each). Trimming removed 7 bases at V and 4 bases at J, with 18 bases between. The length of the CDR3 is 14 residues. Looked up from germline, CDR1 is SGHDT and CDR2 is YYEEEE. The CDR3: CASEKGGGPYEQYF. In DNA form, the CDR3 reads TGTGCCAGCGAGAAGGGTGGGGGTCCGTACGAGCAGTACTTC.

This clonotype has a count of ten or more. The genes are TRBV7-9 and TRBJ2-6, with D perhaps matching TRBD1 or TRBD2 (5 bases each). The CDR3 contains 18 residues. V was pared by 5 bases and J by 2 bases, with 19 bases between. In germline, CDR1 is SEHNR, CDR2 FQNEAQ (reference sequence). The CDR3 loop is CASSPPPGAAPGANVLTF. The CDR3 DNA follows: TGTGCCAGCAGCCCCCCCCCCGGGGCCGCCCCTGGGGCCAACGTCCTGACTTTC. The whole variable domain, filled in from reference TRBV7-9 and TRBJ2-6, reads DTGVSQNPRHKITKRGQNVTFRCDPISEHNRLYWYRQTLGQGPEFLTYFQNEAQLEKSRLLSDRFSAERPKGSFSTLEIQRTEQGDSAMYLCASSPPPGAAPGANVLTFGAGSRLTVL.

This clonotype was seen repeatedly, ten times or more. The V and J genes are TRBV7-9 and TRBJ1-1; possible D gene TRBD1, 5 bases. V was cut by 8 bases and J by 3 bases, with 13 bases left in between. This CDR3 is 13 amino acids long. Germline V gene lookup returns CDR1 SEHNR and CDR2 FQNEAQ (reference sequence). The CDR3 spells CASGARGDTEAFF. CDR3 bases: TGTGCCAGCGGGGCGAGGGGCGACACTGAAGCTTTCTTT. Using reference TRBV7-9 and TRBJ1-1 for the parts outside the CDR3, the full variable domain is DTGVSQNPRHKITKRGQNVTFRCDPISEHNRLYWYRQTLGQGPEFLTYFQNEAQLEKSRLLSDRFSAERPKGSFSTLEIQRTEQGDSAMYLCASGARGDTEAFFGQGTRLTVV.

The rearrangement uses TRBV25-1 and TRBJ2-2; D perhaps matches TRBD2 (6 bases). CDR3 size: 14 residues. The germline V gene has CDR1 MGHDK and CDR2 SYGVNS. V was pared by 6 bases and J by 5 bases, with 13 bases between. This chain's CDR3 is CASRNRRGTGELFF. In DNA, the CDR3 is TGTGCCAGCAGGAACCGACGGGGGACCGGGGAGCTGTTTTTT.

This clonotype was picked up many times. The chain uses TRBV2 and TRBJ2-5, with D possibly TRBD2 on 6 matching bases. The CDR3 totals 15 residues. Trimming took off 6 bases at V and 2 bases at J, with 16 bases between the two ends. CDR1 and CDR2 (germline): SNHLY, FYNNEI. For the CDR3, the DNA is TGTGCCAGCAGCCTGGCCCCAGGGAGGCAAGAGACCCAGTACTTC. This translates into CASSLAPGRQETQYF.

This clonotype was detected many times. The chain recombines TRBV7-9 with TRBJ2-7, with D hard to call. V was shortened by 1 base and J by 2 bases, with 9 bases between the two germline ends. The CDR3 contains 14 residues. Germline CDR1 reads SEHNR; CDR2 reads FQNEAQ (reference sequence). The CDR3 region has the DNA TGTGCCAGCAGCTTAGAGTACAGAGCCTACGAGCAGTACTTC. Its protein product is CASSLEYRAYEQYF.

The chain is built from TRBV7-9 and TRBJ2-5; TRBD1 matches 9 bases. Germline V gene lookup returns CDR1 SEHNR and CDR2 FQNEAQ (reference sequence). J was trimmed by 5 bases and V by 2 bases; bases with no gene match: 9. The CDR3 is 16 residues long. CDR3 coding DNA: TGTGCCAGCAGCTTATCTGGGACAGGGTTAACGGAGACCCAGTACTTC. Translating gives CASSLSGTGLTETQYF.

J is TRBJ1-2 and V is TRBV25-1; D call uncertain. Germline CDR1 and CDR2: MGHDK and SYGVNS. V lost 1 base to trimming and J lost 4 bases, with 16 bases between them. The CDR3 runs 16 residues. The CDR3 spells CASSESDRTGFYGYTF. CDR3 nucleotide sequence: TGTGCCAGCAGTGAATCAGACCGGACGGGATTCTATGGCTACACCTTC.

The rearrangement uses TRBV29-1 and TRBJ2-5; D remains unclear. Per germline, CDR1 SQVTM and CDR2 ANQGSEA. This CDR3 has 11 amino acids. With 4 bases removed from V and 5 bases from J, the gap between germline ends came to 8 bases. The CDR3 here is CSVAGRETQYF. DNA for the CDR3: TGCAGCGTTGCGGGCCGGGAGACCCAGTACTTC.

The table lists this clonotype with a count of one. This chain uses TRBV7-3 with TRBJ1-2; TRBD1 might be the D (6 bases). The CDR3 loop spans 15 amino acids. The V end was cut by 4 bases, the J end by 4 bases, with 16 bases between. Germline CDR1 reads SGHTA; CDR2 reads FQGTGA. CDR3 DNA sequence: TGTGCCAGCAGCTCCACGGGGGCGGGAGCCTATGGCTACACCTTC. Its translation is CASSSTGAGAYGYTF.

In its sample, this clonotype was seen a few times. The gene calls are TRBV6-4 and TRBJ1-1; D not certain. The CDR3 covers 13 residues. The germline gives CDR1 MRHNA, CDR2 SNTAGT. Trimming pared 4 bases from V and 2 bases from J, leaving 8 bases between. Written as DNA, the CDR3 is TGTGCCAGCAGTGTTTCAGACAACACTGAAGCTTTCTTT. Protein product: CASSVSDNTEAFF.

This clonotype was counted a few times. The chain recombines TRBV12-3 or TRBV12-4 with TRBJ1-2, with 9 bases fitting TRBD1. Trimming at V came to 5 bases and at J to 6 bases, leaving 13 bases not matched to a gene. CDR3 length equals 16 residues. CDR3 amino acids: CASSLQRGDRENGYTF. DNA for the CDR3: TGTGCCAGCAGTCTACAGAGGGGGGACAGGGAGAATGGCTACACCTTC.

About this clonotype: A much bigger clone sits one base away, suggesting this may be a read error. The V and J genes are TRBV10-3 and TRBJ1-2; 8 nucleotides match TRBD1. The junction had 6 bases not matched to a gene; V was cut back by 3 bases and J by 3 bases. Germline V gene lookup returns CDR1 ENHRY and CDR2 SYGVKD. The CDR3 has 15 amino acids. CDR3 sequence reads: CAISDRTGWDYGYTF. As DNA, the CDR3 is TGTGCCATCAGTGACCGGACAGGGTGGGACTATGGCTACACCTTC.

The chain has TRBV15 and TRBJ1-4; the D is unclear. V was shortened by 0 bases and J by 7 bases, with 9 bases between the two germline ends. This CDR3 spans 14 amino acids. Germline assignment: CDR1 LNHNV and CDR2 YYDKDF (reference sequence). This CDR3 is CATSRDSIGEKLFF. The DNA of the CDR3 is TGTGCCACCAGCAGAGACAGTATCGGTGAAAAACTGTTTTTT.

The table lists this clonotype with a count of one. At one end the junction does not follow the germline gene, possibly because of a read error. The rearrangement uses TRBV10-3 and TRBJ1-6, with D tentatively TRBD1 (6 bases). The CDR3 length is 14 residues. Germline V gene sequence: CDR1 ENHRY, CDR2 SYGVKD. In nucleotides, the CDR3 is TGTTCCATCAGTGAGTCGGGGGGCAGCTCACCCCTCCACTTT. Its protein product is CSISESGGSSPLHF.

The gene calls are TRBV11-2 and TRBJ2-6, with a weak D call TRBD2 (6 bases). V lost 5 bases, J lost 2 bases, and 13 bases lay in between. Germline CDR1 SGHAT, CDR2 FQNNGV. This CDR3 is 16 amino acids long. The chain's CDR3 is CASSQGGGAGANVLTF. The CDR3 region has the DNA TGTGCCAGCAGCCAAGGAGGAGGGGCTGGGGCCAACGTCCTGACTTTC. Full variable domain (outside the CDR3, taken from reference TRBV11-2 and TRBJ2-6): EAGVAQSPRYKIIEKRQSVAFWCNPISGHATLYWYQQILGQGPKLLIQFQNNGVVDDSQLPKDRFSAERLKGVDSTLKIQPAKLEDSAVYLCASSQGGGAGANVLTFGAGSRLTVL.

This clonotype was counted between two and nine times. The chain carries TRBV6-5 and TRBJ1-5, with 7 bases that match TRBD1. CDR1 is MNHEY, CDR2 SVGAGI, per germline. This CDR3 contains 15 residues. With 5 bases clipped from V and 4 bases from J, the junction kept 8 bases outside the gene matches. CDR3 in amino acids: CASSEGTATNQPQHF. CDR3 DNA: TGTGCCAGCAGTGAAGGGACAGCAACAAATCAGCCCCAGCATTTT.

This clonotype came up a few times. The chain couples TRBV9 to TRBJ1-3; D may be TRBD1 (5 bases). The germline V gene has CDR1 SGDLS and CDR2 YYNGEE. The CDR3 totals 17 residues. V lost 1 base and J 1 base, leaving 15 bases between the germline ends. The CDR3 nucleotides are TGTGCCAGCAGCGTACTCGGGACGCGAAGTTCTGGAAACACCATATATTTT. This gives the protein CASSVLGTRSSGNTIYF.

The table lists this clonotype with many counts. The gene calls are TRBV12-3 or TRBV12-4 and TRBJ1-5, with 8 bases that match TRBD1. This CDR3 has 15 amino acids. The V and J ends lost 4 bases and 4 bases, in that order; junction bases with no gene match: 6. The CDR3: CASSSSYRGNQPQHF. The CDR3 DNA sequence: TGTGCCAGCAGTTCCTCCTACAGGGGGAATCAGCCCCAGCATTTT.

This clonotype was observed a few times. The rearrangement uses TRBV10-3 and TRBJ1-1; D gene unclear. The CDR3 is made up of 13 amino acids. CDR1 and CDR2 (germline): ENHRY, SYGVKD. The ends were cut back, 10 bases at V and 5 bases at J, with 17 bases in the middle. DNA for the CDR3: TGTGCCAGCAGCTCGGGGTTGGGGACTGAAGCTTTCTTT. It specifies CASSSGLGTEAFF.

Notes on this clonotype: This could be a read error, since a much larger clone is one nucleotide away. This sequence joins TRBV6-5 and TRBJ2-7; weak D call: TRBD2 (5 bases). The CDR3 length is 13 residues. Germline V gene lookup returns CDR1 MNHEY and CDR2 SVGAGI. With 5 bases removed from V and 5 bases from J, the gap between germline ends came to 13 bases. The CDR3 nucleotides read TGTGCCAGCAGTCTGGGAGCCAGGAACGAGCAGTACGTC. Translation gives CASSLGARNEQYV.

This clonotype was counted many times. The chain joins TRBV6-5 to TRBJ2-5, with D perhaps TRBD1 (7 bases). Looked up from germline, CDR1 is MNHEY and CDR2 is SVGAGI. The CDR3 length is 14 residues. Deletions cut 5 bases from V and 5 bases from J, with 15 bases between. The CDR3 DNA reads as TGTGCCAGCAGTAACGGAGGGGGCAGGGAGACCCAGTACTTC. This sequence encodes CASSNGGGRETQYF.

At least ten counts were recorded for this clonotype. The CDR3 bases are TGTGCCAGCAGTGTGTTGGCGGGGACTTACTTC. Protein: CASSVLAGTYF. This chain connects TRBV2 to TRBJ2-7; weak D call: TRBD2 (6 bases). The V gene lost 4 bases and the J gene lost 13 bases, with 14 bases spanning the gap. The CDR3 contains 11 residues. The V gene's germline CDR1 is SNHLY and CDR2 FYNNEI.

Here the CDR3 DNA reads TGTGCCAGCGCCGAAGGGCTAGCGGGAGTAAACGAGCAGTACTTC. The encoded protein is CASAEGLAGVNEQYF. The chain has TRBV7-8 and TRBJ2-7; 10 bases line up with TRBD2. There are 15 residues in the CDR3. CDR1 and CDR2 from the germline V gene are SGHVS and FQNEAQ. Trimming removed 8 bases from V and 5 bases from J; junction bases left unmatched: 12. The whole variable domain, filled in from reference TRBV7-8 and TRBJ2-7, reads GAGVSQSPRYKVAKRGQDVALRCDPISGHVSLFWYQQALGQGPEFLTYFQNEAQLDKSGLPSDRFFAERPEGSVSTLKIQRTQQEDSAVYLCASAEGLAGVNEQYFGPGTRLTVT.